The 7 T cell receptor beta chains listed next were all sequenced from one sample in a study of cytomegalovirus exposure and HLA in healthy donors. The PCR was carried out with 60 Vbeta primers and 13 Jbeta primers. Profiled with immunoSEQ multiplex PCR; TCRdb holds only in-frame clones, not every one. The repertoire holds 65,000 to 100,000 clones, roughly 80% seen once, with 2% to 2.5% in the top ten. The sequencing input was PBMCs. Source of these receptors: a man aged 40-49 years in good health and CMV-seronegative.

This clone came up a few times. For the CDR3, the DNA is TGTGCCACCAACCGTTTCAGGGACACTGAAGCTTTCTTT. Amino acid sequence: CATNRFRDTEAFF. The chain joins TRBV15 to TRBJ1-1, with D perhaps TRBD1 (5 bases). The germline gives CDR1 LNHNV, CDR2 YYDKDF (reference sequence). Deletions cut 7 bases from V and 3 bases from J, with 12 bases between. The CDR3 extends over 13 amino acids.

The CDR3 sequence is CASSPHGGNTEAFF. In DNA, the CDR3 is TGTGCCAGCAGCCCCCACGGGGGGAACACTGAAGCTTTCTTT. The J gene is TRBJ1-1, the V gene TRBV9, with D perhaps TRBD1 (5 bases). The germline CDR1 and CDR2 sequences are SGDLS and YYNGEE. The CDR3 sequence is 14 residues long. Trimming pared 4 bases from V and 1 base from J, leaving 11 bases between.

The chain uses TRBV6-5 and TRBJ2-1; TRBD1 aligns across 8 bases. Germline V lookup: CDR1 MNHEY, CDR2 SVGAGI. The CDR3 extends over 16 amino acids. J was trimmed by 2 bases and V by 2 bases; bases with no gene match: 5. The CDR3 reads CASSYHRGNPYNEQFF. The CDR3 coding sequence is TGTGCCAGCAGTTACCACAGGGGGAATCCCTACAATGAGCAGTTCTTC.

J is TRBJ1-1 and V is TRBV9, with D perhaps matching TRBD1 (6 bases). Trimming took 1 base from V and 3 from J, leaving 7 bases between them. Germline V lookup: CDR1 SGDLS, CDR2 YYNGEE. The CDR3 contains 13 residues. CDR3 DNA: TGTGCCAGCAGCGTAAGACAGGACACTGAAGCTTTCTTT. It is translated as CASSVRQDTEAFF.

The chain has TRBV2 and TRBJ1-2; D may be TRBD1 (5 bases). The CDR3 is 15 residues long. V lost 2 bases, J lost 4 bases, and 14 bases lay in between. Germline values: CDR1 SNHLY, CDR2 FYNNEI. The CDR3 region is CASSELGRQTYGYTF. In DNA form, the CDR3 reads TGTGCCAGCAGTGAATTGGGCAGACAGACCTATGGCTACACCTTC.

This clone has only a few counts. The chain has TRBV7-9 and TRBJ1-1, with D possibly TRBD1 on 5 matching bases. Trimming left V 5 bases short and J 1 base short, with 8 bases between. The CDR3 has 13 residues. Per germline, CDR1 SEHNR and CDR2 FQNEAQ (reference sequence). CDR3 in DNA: TGTGCCAGCAGCCAGCAGGGGAACACTGAAGCTTTCTTT. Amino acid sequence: CASSQQGNTEAFF.

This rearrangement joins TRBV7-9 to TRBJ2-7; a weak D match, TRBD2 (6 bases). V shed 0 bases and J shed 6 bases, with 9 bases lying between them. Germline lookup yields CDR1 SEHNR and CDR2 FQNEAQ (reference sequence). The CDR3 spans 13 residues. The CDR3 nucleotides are TGTGCCAGCAGCTTAGCGGGGGGTGCCGAGCAGTACTTC. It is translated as CASSLAGGAEQYF.